This passage covers 31 T cell receptor beta chains from one sample sequenced in a study of shared clonotypes between healthy human individuals. The assay was immunoSEQ multiplex PCR, and TCRdb's table has in-frame clones only and misses some. The sample consists of more than 550,000 clones, roughly 94% of them appearing once. Naive CD8 cells comprised CD45RO-negative, CCR7-positively selected cells, excluding terminally differentiated effector memory CD45RA+ cells. The sample comprised naive CD8+ T cells sorted from blood. The receptors come from a man aged 25 to 40 in good health.

V gene TRBV7-3 combines with J gene TRBJ1-2; 7 positions agree with TRBD1. The trim removed 5 bases at V and 6 bases at J, leaving 6 bases unmatched. Germline lookup yields CDR1 SGHTA and CDR2 FQGTGA. The CDR3 extends over 13 amino acids. The CDR3 DNA follows: TGTGCCAGCAGCCTCGGTACAGGGGATGGCTACACCTTC. Its protein product is CASSLGTGDGYTF.

The genes are TRBV9 and TRBJ2-5; D remains ambiguous. Germline assignment: CDR1 SGDLS and CDR2 YYNGEE. With 0 bases removed from V and 4 bases from J, the gap between germline ends came to 13 bases. The CDR3 contains 15 residues. The CDR3 spells CASSVGLSIRETQYF. CDR3 nucleotide sequence: TGTGCCAGCAGCGTAGGTCTGTCGATCCGAGAGACCCAGTACTTC.

CDR3 amino acids: CASSREQYF. The CDR3 DNA reads TGTGCCAGCAGCCGGGAGCAGTACTTC. The genes are TRBV2 and TRBJ2-7; no reliable D call. Trimming took off 6 bases at V and 7 bases at J, with 4 bases between the two ends. The CDR3 length is 9 residues. From germline, CDR1 is SNHLY and CDR2 FYNNEI.

This chain links TRBV28 with TRBJ2-1; no reliable D call. There are 13 residues in the CDR3. V dropped 5 bases and J dropped 7 bases, with 12 bases sitting between them. Germline CDR1 MDHEN, CDR2 SYDVKM. The CDR3 nucleotides are TGTGCCAGCAGTGTCGACTGGCATAATGAGCAGTTCTTC. This encodes CASSVDWHNEQFF.

The V call is TRBV27, the J call TRBJ2-5; 15 bases are a match to TRBD2. The CDR3 has 15 amino acids. Trimming took 5 bases from V and 7 from J; bases not matched to a gene: 5. Germline loops: CDR1 MNHEY, CDR2 SMNVEV (reference sequence). The CDR3 sequence is CASSQGLAGGRTQYF. The CDR3 DNA sequence: TGTGCCAGCAGTCAAGGACTAGCGGGAGGGAGGACCCAGTACTTC.

The V and J genes are TRBV18 and TRBJ2-7; the D is unclear. V lost 0 bases to trimming and J lost 0 bases, with 9 bases between them. This CDR3 has 15 residues. Germline values: CDR1 KGHSH, CDR2 LQKENI. As DNA, the CDR3 is TGTGCCAGCTCACCACCGGCAGGCAGCTCCTACGAGCAGTACTTC. Its translation is CASSPPAGSSYEQYF.

This sequence joins TRBV29-1 and TRBJ1-2, with D unclear. CDR1 is SQVTM and CDR2 is ANQGSEA in the germline V gene. The CDR3 loop spans 12 amino acids. Trimming removed 4 bases from V and 4 bases from J, with 10 bases in between. CDR3 DNA sequence: TGCAGCGTTGCTCCATGGGGCTATGGCTACACCTTC. Translation: CSVAPWGYGYTF.

The genes are TRBV5-4 and TRBJ2-5, with TRBD1 matching over 7 bases. The CDR3 totals 15 residues. Germline CDR1 reads SGHNT; CDR2 reads YYREEE (reference sequence). J was trimmed by 3 bases and V by 2 bases; bases with no gene match: 7. The CDR3 protein is CASSFRADREETQYF. CDR3 sequence (DNA): TGTGCCAGCAGCTTCCGTGCTGACAGGGAAGAGACCCAGTACTTC.

The V call is TRBV5-5, the J call TRBJ2-7, with 11 bases fitting TRBD2. V lost 4 bases, J lost 5 bases, and 11 bases stayed unmatched. The CDR3 contains 16 residues. From germline, CDR1 is SGHKS and CDR2 YYEKEE (reference sequence). CDR3 residues: CASSPGASGRNHEQYF. CDR3 bases: TGTGCCAGCAGCCCGGGGGCTAGCGGGAGGAACCACGAGCAGTACTTC.

This clone came up once. The chain carries TRBV19 and TRBJ2-7, with D possibly matching TRBD2 (6 bases). CDR1 and CDR2 (germline): LNHDA, SQIVND (reference sequence). The V and J ends lost 4 bases and 1 base respectively, with 26 bases between them. This CDR3 region has 19 residues. DNA of the CDR3: TGTGCCAGTAGTACCCCCGGGACTCTAACGCCCCTCTATTCCTACGAGCAGTACTTC. This gives the protein CASSTPGTLTPLYSYEQYF.

The chain joins TRBV7-2 to TRBJ2-7; 10 bases match TRBD1. V dropped 5 bases and J dropped 7; count of bases not matched to a gene: 8. CDR1 is SGHTA and CDR2 is FQGNSA in the germline V gene. The CDR3 extends over 14 amino acids. DNA for the CDR3: TGTGCCAGCAGCCCGACAGGGGGCCGTCGGGAGCAGTACTTC. Translation gives CASSPTGGRREQYF.

The chain joins TRBV20-1 to TRBJ2-2, with D unresolved. V dropped 5 bases and J dropped 3 bases, with 4 bases sitting between them. The V gene's germline CDR1 is DFQATT and CDR2 SNEGSKA (reference sequence). CDR3 length: 11 residues. The CDR3 bases are TGCAGTGCTGAGTACACCGGGGAGCTGTTTTTT. Translation gives CSAEYTGELFF.

The chain recombines TRBV21-1 with TRBJ2-4; the table's D call TRBD1 went unverified against the DNA. TRBV21-1 is noted as a pseudogene. The CDR3 spans 13 residues. In nucleotides, the CDR3 is TGTGCCAGACGACAGGGAATCAAAAACATTCAGTACTTC. The encoded protein is CARRQGIKNIQYF.

V and J are TRBV5-6 and TRBJ2-3; D uncertain. V was pared by 1 base and J by 5 bases, with 8 bases between. Germline values: CDR1 SGHDT, CDR2 YYEEEE. This CDR3 spans 13 amino acids. This chain's CDR3 is CASSLTVRDTQYF. CDR3 coding DNA: TGTGCCAGCAGCTTGACGGTCAGAGATACGCAGTATTTT.

This clone has only one observation. The V call is TRBV25-1, the J call TRBJ2-1; maybe TRBD1 (5 bases). Trimming stripped 2 bases from V and 10 bases from J, with 9 bases between. This CDR3 is 12 amino acids long. In germline, CDR1 is MGHDK, CDR2 SYGVNS. DNA for the CDR3: TGTGCCAGCAGTGAACCAAAGGGGGAGCAGTTCTTC. It encodes CASSEPKGEQFF.

The chain carries TRBV7-6 and TRBJ1-5; D remains ambiguous. The CDR3 is made up of 15 amino acids. Germline lookup yields CDR1 SGHVS and CDR2 FNYEAQ. Trimming pared 0 bases from V and 6 bases from J, leaving 12 bases between. DNA of the CDR3: TGTGCCAGCAGCTTAGCGCTAGGGTTGGCTCAGCCCCAGCATTTT. Protein product: CASSLALGLAQPQHF.

CDR3 DNA: TGTGCCAGCAGCTTTGGACAGGGACTTAGGGATGAGCAGTTCTTC. Protein product: CASSFGQGLRDEQFF. The rearrangement joins TRBV7-9 to TRBJ2-1; 8 bases are shared with TRBD1. Germline V gives CDR1 SEHNR, CDR2 FQNEAQ (reference sequence). The CDR3 has 15 amino acids. Losses at the gene ends were 3 bases for V and 8 bases for J; bases not matched to a gene: 9.

The J gene is TRBJ2-6, the V gene TRBV4-1; D gene unclear. The ends were cut back, 1 base at V and 4 bases at J, with 17 bases in the middle. Per germline, CDR1 MGHRA and CDR2 YSYEKL. The CDR3 length is 18 residues. CDR3 in amino acids: CASSQGGSALSGANVLTF. DNA for the CDR3: TGCGCCAGCAGCCAAGGCGGTTCAGCCCTTTCAGGGGCCAACGTCCTGACTTTC.

The V gene is TRBV10-3, the J gene TRBJ2-7, with 12 bases matching TRBD1. Per the germline V gene, CDR1 is ENHRY and CDR2 is SYGVKD. Trimming cost V 4 bases and J 6 bases; bases outside gene matches: 22. This CDR3 is built from 20 residues. The chain's CDR3 is CAISGLGRGTGGPIVFEQYF. The DNA of the CDR3 is TGTGCCATCAGTGGTCTCGGTCGGGGGACAGGGGGCCCGATTGTCTTCGAGCAGTACTTC.

The V and J genes are TRBV27 and TRBJ2-5, with D perhaps matching TRBD1 or TRBD2 (5 bases each). Deletions cut 8 bases from V and 3 bases from J, with 13 bases between. The V gene's germline CDR1 is MNHEY and CDR2 SMNVEV (reference sequence). There are 13 residues in the CDR3. CDR3 residues: CASGSGPKETQYF. In DNA form, the CDR3 reads TGTGCCAGCGGCTCGGGACCCAAAGAGACCCAGTACTTC.

For this clone: The sample holds other DNA sequences that translate to the same CDR3. J is TRBJ1-4 and V is TRBV27; TRBD1 matches 10 bases. J was trimmed by 6 bases and V by 3 bases; bases with no gene match: 1. Germline V CDR1 and CDR2: MNHEY, SMNVEV (reference sequence). This CDR3 has 14 amino acids. CDR3 loop: CASSLGQGHEKLFF. CDR3 coding DNA: TGTGCCAGCAGTTTGGGACAGGGGCATGAAAAACTGTTTTTT. Using reference TRBV27 and TRBJ1-4 for the parts outside the CDR3, the full variable domain is EAQVTQNPRYLITVTGKKLTVTCSQNMNHEYMSWYRQDPGLGLRQIYYSMNVEVTDKGDVPEGYKVSRKEKRNFPLILESPSPNQTSLYFCASSLGQGHEKLFFGSGTQLSVL.

V is TRBV10-3 and J is TRBJ2-5; 13 positions match TRBD2. The CDR3 covers 17 residues. CDR1 ENHRY and CDR2 SYGVKD come from the germline V gene. J lost 5 bases, V lost 3 bases, and 9 bases had no gene match. The CDR3 loop reads CAISEGLAGAVRETQYF. CDR3 DNA: TGTGCCATCAGTGAAGGACTAGCGGGAGCGGTCAGGGAGACCCAGTACTTC.

This clone showed up just a few times. CDR3 protein: CASSGEDYEQYF. CDR3 coding DNA: TGTGCCAGCAGCGGCGAGGACTACGAGCAGTACTTC. The V gene is TRBV9, the J gene TRBJ2-5; D is undetermined. The J call is in doubt because the DNA end fits TRBJ2-7 better. There are 12 residues in the CDR3. CDR1 is SGDLS, CDR2 YYNGEE, per germline.

The rearrangement uses TRBV7-9 and TRBJ1-1, with 8 nucleotides matching TRBD1. The CDR3 contains 14 residues. Losses at the gene ends were 5 bases for V and 10 bases for J; bases not matched to a gene: 12. Germline CDR1 reads SEHNR; CDR2 reads FQNEAQ (reference sequence). The CDR3 here is CASSPRKPGQGAFF. Written as DNA, the CDR3 is TGTGCCAGCAGCCCAAGAAAGCCCGGACAGGGAGCTTTCTTT.

A few counts support this clone. The same CDR3 is also encoded by other DNA sequences in this sample. The genes are TRBV5-5 and TRBJ2-7, with D uncertain. Germline V gives CDR1 SGHKS, CDR2 YYEKEE (reference sequence). Trimming left V 0 bases short and J 6 bases short, with 7 bases between. The CDR3 totals 12 residues. DNA of the CDR3: TGTGCCAGCAGCTTGGGAGGTGGCGAGCAGTACTTC. Protein: CASSLGGGEQYF.

This clone was recorded once. Other DNA variants within this sample encode the same CDR3. The chain joins TRBV7-9 to TRBJ2-7; D gene uncertain. With 2 bases removed from V and 4 bases from J, the gap between germline ends came to 6 bases. Germline V CDR1 and CDR2: SEHNR, FQNEAQ (reference sequence). This CDR3 spans 12 amino acids. CDR3 residues: CASSLPTYEQYF. The CDR3 region has the DNA TGTGCCAGCAGCTTACCCACTTACGAGCAGTACTTC.

This clone occurred once. Different DNA sequences within this sample yield the same CDR3. The chain links TRBV28 to TRBJ2-7; D gene uncertain. The germline CDR1 and CDR2 sequences are MDHEN and SYDVKM. The CDR3 runs 11 residues. V lost 4 bases and J lost 4, with 5 bases in between. As DNA, the CDR3 is TGTGCCAGCAGTTCGCCGTACGAGCAGTACTTC. Its protein product is CASSSPYEQYF.

The rearrangement links TRBV7-6 to TRBJ2-7; D is perhaps TRBD1 (6 bases). The CDR3 extends over 16 amino acids. V lost 4 bases, J lost 0 bases, and 16 bases lay in between. Germline V gene sequence: CDR1 SGHVS, CDR2 FNYEAQ. CDR3 region: CASSSIQGPSSYEQYF. CDR3 sequence (DNA): TGTGCCAGCAGCTCAATACAGGGCCCCAGCTCCTACGAGCAGTACTTC.

The gene calls are TRBV2 and TRBJ2-1; 8 nucleotides agree with TRBD2. Unmatched junction bases numbered 10, after V lost 6 bases and J lost 0 bases. This CDR3 is 17 amino acids long. Germline values: CDR1 SNHLY, CDR2 FYNNEI. The CDR3 loop reads CASRTGGTSGSYNEQFF. The CDR3 bases are TGTGCCAGCAGGACCGGGGGTACTAGCGGCTCCTACAATGAGCAGTTCTTC. The full variable domain, completed using reference TRBV2 and TRBJ2-1, is EPEVTQTPSHQVTQMGQEVILRCVPISNHLYFYWYRQILGQKVEFLVSFYNNEISEKSEIFDDQFSVERPDGSNFTLKIRSTKLEDSAMYFCASRTGGTSGSYNEQFFGPGTRLTVL.

This chain connects TRBV7-2 to TRBJ2-3; the D is unclear. CDR1 SGHTA and CDR2 FQGNSA come from the germline V gene. Deletions cut 1 base from V and 0 bases from J, with 5 bases between. The CDR3 length is 14 residues. The CDR3 coding sequence is TGTGCCAGCAGCTTAGAGGCTAGCACAGATACGCAGTATTTT. Amino acids: CASSLEASTDTQYF.

The chain couples TRBV14 to TRBJ2-7, with TRBD2 matching 12 bases. In germline, CDR1 is SGHDN, CDR2 FVKESK. The CDR3 length is 14 residues. The V and J ends lost 5 bases and 3 bases, in that order; junction bases with no gene match: 2. The CDR3 protein is CASSEGLAGYEQYF. The CDR3 bases are TGTGCCAGCAGCGAGGGACTAGCGGGCTACGAGCAGTACTTC.